The entry below describes one TCR beta chain. The data were taken from a study of CD8+ T cells in alopecia areata. This sample's treatment: oral pan-JAK inhibitor, 5-10 mg twice daily. Sequencing templates came from extracted RNA that was reverse transcribed into cDNA. Profiled with immunoSEQ multiplex PCR; TCRdb holds only in-frame clones, not every one. The table records fewer than 250,000 clones, around 43% of them present only once. Trimming removed 4 bases from V and 4 bases from J, with 10 bases in between. The germline V gene encodes CDR1 SGDLS and CDR2 YYNGEE. The CDR3 covers 13 residues. This sequence joins TRBV9 and TRBJ2-3; D may be TRBD1 or TRBD2 (5 bases each). The sequence was collected from a human donor with alopecia areata. The starting material was CD4+ T cells sorted from blood, obtained between weeks 36 and 40, from a patient treated with tofacitinib. CDR3 sequence (DNA): TGTGCCAGCAGCACGGGACCCCCAGATACGCAGTATTTT. Residues: CASSTGPPDTQYF.